Sequencing of this T cell receptor beta chain was carried out in a study of beta chain features in type 1 diabetes. Findings of the study overall: Significant though moderate, a shortening of TCRB CDR3s appeared in all four CD4+ subsets of Type 1 diabetes patients. Any HLA-type effect on TCRB rearrangement remained unresolved here.

Markers CD45RO/CCR7/CD25/CD127/CD95/CD27 served to sort CD4+ naive, central memory, regulatory and stem cell-like memory cells. V shed 4 bases and J 0 bases; nucleotides not matched to a gene: 3. The germline gives CDR1 MNHNY, CDR2 SVGAGI (reference sequence). The CDR3 has 16 amino acids. Expressed TCRB transcripts were sequenced because the entire RNA isolate underwent reverse transcription. The data were produced by immunoSEQ multiplex PCR, yet TCRdb's version contains in-frame clones alone and is incomplete. This sample has some 17,000 clones; roughly two thirds occur once, and the top ten carry 0.79%. As concerns this clone: The antigen is unknown.

This chain connects TRBV6-6 to TRBJ2-6; 7 bases agree with TRBD1. Sample: stem cell memory CD4+ T cells from blood. This TCR was recovered from a man aged 25-40 years with type 1 diabetes. The CDR3 region is CASSSNRGSGANVLTF. In nucleotides, the CDR3 is TGTGCCAGCAGTTCAAACAGGGGCTCTGGGGCCAACGTCCTGACTTTC.